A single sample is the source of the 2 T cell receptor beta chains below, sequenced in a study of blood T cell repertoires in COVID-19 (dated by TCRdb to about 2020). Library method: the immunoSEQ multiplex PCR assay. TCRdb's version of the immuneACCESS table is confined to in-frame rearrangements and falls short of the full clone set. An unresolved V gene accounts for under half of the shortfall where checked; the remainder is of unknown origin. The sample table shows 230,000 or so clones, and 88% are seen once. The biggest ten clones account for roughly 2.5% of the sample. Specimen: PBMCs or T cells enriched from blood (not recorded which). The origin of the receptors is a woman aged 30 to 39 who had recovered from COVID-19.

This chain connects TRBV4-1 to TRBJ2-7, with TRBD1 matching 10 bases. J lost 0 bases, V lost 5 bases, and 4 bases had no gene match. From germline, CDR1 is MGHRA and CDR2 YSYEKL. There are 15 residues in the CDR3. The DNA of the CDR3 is TGCGCCAGCAGCGGCAGGGACAGGGGCTCCTACGAGCAGTACTTC. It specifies CASSGRDRGSYEQYF.

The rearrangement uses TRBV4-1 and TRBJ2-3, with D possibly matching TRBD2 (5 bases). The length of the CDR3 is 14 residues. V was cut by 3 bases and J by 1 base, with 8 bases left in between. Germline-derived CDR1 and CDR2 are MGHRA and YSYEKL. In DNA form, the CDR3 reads TGCGCCAGCAGCCATACCGGGGGCACAGATACGCAGTATTTT. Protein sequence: CASSHTGGTDTQYF.